This entry is about one TCR beta chain. There are 15 residues in the CDR3. After removal of 3 bases from V and 8 bases from J, the junction contained 5 bases not matched to a gene. Germline assignment: CDR1 MNHEY and CDR2 SMNVEV (reference sequence). These data come from a study of blood T cell repertoires in COVID-19. Study overall: There were acute and convalescent COVID-19 samples, and they came from the United States, Italy and Spain. T cells, B-cell-depleted T cells, or PBMCs supplied cDNA or gDNA.

Clones were read by immunoSEQ multiplex PCR, and TCRdb kept only the in-frame ones, dropping some. The sample includes about 120,000 clones, around 85% of them seen just once. The chain links TRBV27 to TRBJ2-1; 12 bases are a match to TRBD2. Sequenced input: peripheral blood. The sequence came from a man aged 60 to 75 with acute or convalescent COVID-19. DNA for the CDR3: TGTGCCAGCAGTTTGTCGCTAGCGGGGGGGTATGAGCAGTTCTTC. This encodes CASSLSLAGGYEQFF.